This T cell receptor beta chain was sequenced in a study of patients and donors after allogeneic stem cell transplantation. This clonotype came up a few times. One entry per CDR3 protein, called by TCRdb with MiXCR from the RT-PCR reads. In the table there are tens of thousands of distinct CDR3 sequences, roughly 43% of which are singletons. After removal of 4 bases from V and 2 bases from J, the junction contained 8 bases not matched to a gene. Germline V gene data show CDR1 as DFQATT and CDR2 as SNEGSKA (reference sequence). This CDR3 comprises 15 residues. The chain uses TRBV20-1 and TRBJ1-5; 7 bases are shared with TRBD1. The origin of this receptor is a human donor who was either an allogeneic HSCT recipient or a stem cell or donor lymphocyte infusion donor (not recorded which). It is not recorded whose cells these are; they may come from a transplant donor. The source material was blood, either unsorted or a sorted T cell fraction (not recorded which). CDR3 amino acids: CSATQGPLGNQPQHF. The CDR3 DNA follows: TGCAGTGCTACACAGGGGCCCTTAGGCAATCAGCCCCAGCATTTT.